This T cell receptor (beta chain) is drawn from a study of blood T cell repertoires in COVID-19. Study context: Acute-phase and convalescent COVID-19 samples originated in the United States, Italy and Spain. Sample material is recorded as cDNA or gDNA derived from T cells, B-cell-depleted T cells, or PBMCs.

Methods used by the authors: Amplification of reference gene primers provided the estimated nucleated cell counts. Data came from immunoSEQ multiplex PCR; TCRdb stores just in-frame clones and leaves some out. The DNA was the basis for D and trimming; V, J and clone size are from that table. The table records approximately 92,000 clones, about three quarters of them present only once. The receptor was isolated from a man between 45 and 60 years old who had recovered from COVID-19. Input material: peripheral blood.

CDR3 loop: CASSAGPPYEQYF. The CDR3 bases are TGTGCCAGTAGTGCGGGACCTCCCTACGAGCAGTACTTC. This chain connects TRBV19 to TRBJ2-7, with a possible D match to TRBD2 (6 bases). CDR1 and CDR2 from the germline V gene are LNHDA and SQIVND (reference sequence). Trimming shortened V by 5 bases and J by 2 bases, and 10 bases separated the two germline ends. The CDR3 spans 13 residues.